Listed below are T cell receptor beta chains from one sample, sequenced in a study of blood T cell repertoires in COVID-19. Assay used: immunoSEQ multiplex PCR; TCRdb lists only in-frame clones, some missing. This sample has around 140,000 clones, with over 70% found just once. Source material: PBMCs or T cells enriched from blood (not recorded which). The receptors stem from a man in his fifties in a cohort exposed to, infected with or recovered from COVID-19 (not recorded which). The CDR3 runs from the conserved cysteine through the conserved F or W. D genes are given only for firm matches. Size is stated for part of the rows, as once, few or many counts, or as a class when the clone is expanded.

d_gene	abundance	len	v_gene	j_gene	CDR3nt	CDR3aa
NA	NA	11	TRBV11-3	TRBJ2-3	TGTGCCAGCAGATTACTAAGTTTGCAGTATTTT	CASRLLSLQYF
NA	NA	14	TRBV28	TRBJ1-4	TGTGCCAGCAGAACTTCCTCAACTAATGAAAAACTGTTTTTT	CASRTSSTNEKLFF
TRBD1	NA	14	TRBV27	TRBJ2-7	TGTGCCAGCAGTTTCGGGGACAGTAGCTACGAGCAGTACTTC	CASSFGDSSYEQYF
TRBD1	NA	15	TRBV19	TRBJ1-3	TGTGCCAGTAGTCCGGACAGGGGGAAAAGAAACACCATATATTTT	CASSPDRGKRNTIYF
NA	few	13	TRBV7-9	TRBJ1-2	TGTGCCAGCAGCCTAACAAGCCAGCGGGGCTACACCTTC	CASSLTSQRGYTF
NA	NA	16	TRBV3-1/TRBV3-2	TRBJ2-1	TGTGCCAGCAGCCACCCAGGGAAGCGCTCCTACAATGAGCAGTTCTTC	CASSHPGKRSYNEQFF
NA	NA	14	TRBV27	TRBJ1-2	TGTGCCAGCAGTTCAAAAACCCGGGATTCTGGCTACACCTTC	CASSSKTRDSGYTF
TRBD2	NA	15	TRBV28	TRBJ2-5	TGTGCCAGCAGTTTAGGACTAGCGGTCCAAGAGACCCAGTACTTC	CASSLGLAVQETQYF
TRBD2	NA	15	TRBV6-2/TRBV6-3	TRBJ2-5	TGTGCCAGCAGTTACCAGCGGGGGAACCAAGAGACCCAGTACTTC	CASSYQRGNQETQYF
NA	NA	13	TRBV19	TRBJ1-2	TGTGCCAGTAGGGAGGAAGCTAACTATGGCTACACCTTC	CASREEANYGYTF
NA	NA	13	TRBV14	TRBJ1-2	TGTGCCAGCAGCCAAGGGCAGGGTAGCGGCTACACCTTC	CASSQGQGSGYTF
NA	NA	11	TRBV2	TRBJ1-6	TGTGCCACTAGGGGGAATTCACCCCTCCACTTT	CATRGNSPLHF
TRBD1	once	17	TRBV15	TRBJ1-2	TGTGCCACCAAAGAGGAGGGACAGGGGGGAGTTAACTATGGCTACACCTTC	CATKEEGQGGVNYGYTF
NA	NA	13	TRBV21-1	TRBJ2-2	TGTGCCAACAAGCGGGAGTCGGGCGGGGAGCTGTTTTTT	CANKRESGGELFF
TRBD1	NA	14	TRBV27	TRBJ2-7	TGTGCCAGCAGTCTACGACAGGGAGCCTACGAGCAGTACTTC	CASSLRQGAYEQYF
TRBD1	NA	15	TRBV30	TRBJ2-7	TGTGCCTGGGGACAAACGGGACAGGGGAGAAACGAGCAGTACTTC	CAWGQTGQGRNEQYF
NA	NA	15	TRBV28	TRBJ2-7	TGTGCCAGCATCCCCAGGTGGGCAGGGGCCTACGAGCAGTACTTC	CASIPRWAGAYEQYF
NA	NA	13	TRBV29-1	TRBJ2-7	TGCAGCGTCGAGGGTCCTCAAGGCTACGAGCAGTACTTC	CSVEGPQGYEQYF
NA	few	14	TRBV5-6	TRBJ1-3	TGTGCCAGCAGCTTGGTCAACTCTGGAAACACCATATATTTT	CASSLVNSGNTIYF
NA	NA	14	TRBV5-1	TRBJ1-2	TGCGCCAGCAGCGGGTCAGGAGGGGACTATGGCTACACCTTC	CASSGSGGDYGYTF
NA	NA	15	TRBV5-6	TRBJ2-7	TGTGCCAGCAGCCAGGACCGGGGTGATGGCTTTCGGCAGTACTTC	CASSQDRGDGFRQYF
TRBD1	NA	15	TRBV11-2	TRBJ2-1	TGTGCCAGCAGCGAGACGACAGGGGTCTACAATGAGCAGTTCTTC	CASSETTGVYNEQFF
TRBD2	NA	15	TRBV7-3	TRBJ2-1	TGTGCCAGCAGCTCTTTGACTAGCGGATACAATGAGCAGTTCTTC	CASSSLTSGYNEQFF
NA	NA	14	TRBV5-4	TRBJ2-2	TGTGCCAGCAGCTTGGGACACAACACCGGGGAGCTGTTTTTT	CASSLGHNTGELFF
TRBD1	NA	17	TRBV9	TRBJ2-1	TGTGCCAGCGGGAGCTCCAGGGGGCTTAGTCCCAGGGATGAGCAGTTCTTC	CASGSSRGLSPRDEQFF
TRBD1	NA	15	TRBV28	TRBJ2-7	TGTGCCAGCAGTTTACGCGGGACAGGACCATACGAGCAGTACTTC	CASSLRGTGPYEQYF
TRBD1	NA	17	TRBV9	TRBJ1-3	TGTGCCAGCAGCGTAGTATCCGGGACAGGGGGAGGAAACACCATATATTTT	CASSVVSGTGGGNTIYF
NA	NA	14	TRBV5-1	TRBJ1-6	TGCGCCAGCAGCTTACCGGCGGGGAATTCACCCCTCCACTTT	CASSLPAGNSPLHF